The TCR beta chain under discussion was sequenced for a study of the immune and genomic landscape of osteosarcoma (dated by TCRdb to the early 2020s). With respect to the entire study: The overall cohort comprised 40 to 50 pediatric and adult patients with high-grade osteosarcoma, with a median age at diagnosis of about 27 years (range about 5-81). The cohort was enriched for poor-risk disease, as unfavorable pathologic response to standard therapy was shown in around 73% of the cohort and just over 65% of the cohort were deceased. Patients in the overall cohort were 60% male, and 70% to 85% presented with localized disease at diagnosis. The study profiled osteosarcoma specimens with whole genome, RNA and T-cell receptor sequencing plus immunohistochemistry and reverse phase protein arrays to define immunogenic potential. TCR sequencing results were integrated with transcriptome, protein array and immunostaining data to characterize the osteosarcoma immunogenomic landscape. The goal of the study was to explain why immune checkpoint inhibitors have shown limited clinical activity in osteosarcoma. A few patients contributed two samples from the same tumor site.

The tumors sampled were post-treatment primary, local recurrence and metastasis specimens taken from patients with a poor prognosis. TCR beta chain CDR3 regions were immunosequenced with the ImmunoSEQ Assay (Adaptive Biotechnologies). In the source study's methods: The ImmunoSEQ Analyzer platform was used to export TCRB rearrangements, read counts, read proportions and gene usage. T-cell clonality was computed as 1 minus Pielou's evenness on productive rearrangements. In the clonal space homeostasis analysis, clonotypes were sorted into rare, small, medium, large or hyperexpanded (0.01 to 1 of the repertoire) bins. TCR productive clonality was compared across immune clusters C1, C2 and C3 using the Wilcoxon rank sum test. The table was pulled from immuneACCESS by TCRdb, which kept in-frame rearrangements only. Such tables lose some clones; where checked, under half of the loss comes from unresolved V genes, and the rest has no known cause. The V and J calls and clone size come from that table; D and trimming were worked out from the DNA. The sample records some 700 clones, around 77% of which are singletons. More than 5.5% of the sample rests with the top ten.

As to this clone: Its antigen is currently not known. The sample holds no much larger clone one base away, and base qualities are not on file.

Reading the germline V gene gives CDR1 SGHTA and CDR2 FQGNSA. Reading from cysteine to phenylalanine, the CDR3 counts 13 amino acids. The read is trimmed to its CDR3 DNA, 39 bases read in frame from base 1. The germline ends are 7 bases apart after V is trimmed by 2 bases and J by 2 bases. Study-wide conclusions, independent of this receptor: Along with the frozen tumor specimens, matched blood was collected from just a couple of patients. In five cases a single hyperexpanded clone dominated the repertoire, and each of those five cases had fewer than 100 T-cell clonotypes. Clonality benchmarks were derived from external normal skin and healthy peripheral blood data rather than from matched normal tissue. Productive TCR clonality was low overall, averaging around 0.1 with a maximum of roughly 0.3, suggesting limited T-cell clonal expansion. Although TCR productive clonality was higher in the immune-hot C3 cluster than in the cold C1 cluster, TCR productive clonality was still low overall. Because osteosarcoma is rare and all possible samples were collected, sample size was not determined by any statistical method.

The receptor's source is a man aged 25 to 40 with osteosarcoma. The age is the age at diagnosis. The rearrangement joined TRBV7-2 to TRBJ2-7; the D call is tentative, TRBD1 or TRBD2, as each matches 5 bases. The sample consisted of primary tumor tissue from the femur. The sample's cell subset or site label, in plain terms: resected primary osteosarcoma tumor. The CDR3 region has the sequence CASSLKGPYEQYF. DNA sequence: TGTGCCAGCAGCTTAAAGGGACCCTACGAGCAGTACTTC.